The rows below give T cell receptor beta chains drawn from one sample of a study of T-cell memory formation after mild COVID-19. In TCRdb, the 5' RACE reads were re-called with MiXCR into one record per CDR3 protein. The sample holds around 510,000 distinct CDR3 sequences, less than 25% seen once. Material for sequencing was PBMCs or a T cell subset sorted from them (not recorded which). The receptors were gathered from an adult woman who had mild COVID-19 (a few samples of this study predate the infection). Cell type and time point are not known. The CDR3 runs from the conserved cysteine through the conserved F or W. The D gene is left open where the match is weak. The listing skips clone size in some rows; elsewhere it reads once, few, many or a size class.

clone_size j_call cdr3_length d_call v_call cdr3_nt cdr3_aa
few TRBJ2-3 18 - TRBV9 TGTGCCAGCAGCGTAGGAACGCGACAGGCAACTAGCACAGATACGCAGTATTTT CASSVGTRQATSTDTQYF
- TRBJ2-5 17 - TRBV5-1 TGCGCCAGCAGCTTGGCAATCGGTGTTAGGGGTCAGGAGACCCAGTACTTC CASSLAIGVRGQETQYF
few TRBJ2-1 13 TRBD2 TRBV29-1 TGCAGCGTTGGGGCTAGCGGAAGGAATGAGCAGTTCTTC CSVGASGRNEQFF
- TRBJ2-3 17 TRBD2 TRBV7-6 TGTGCCAGCAGCCTAATCTCCGGGACTAGCGGCACAGATACGCAGTATTTT CASSLISGTSGTDTQYF
few TRBJ1-1 12 - TRBV29-1 TGCAGCGTTGCAGGGGTGAACACTGAAGCTTTCTTT CSVAGVNTEAFF
- TRBJ1-2 16 - TRBV20-1 TGCAGTGCTAGAGATTGGGGGGGTCACGGAGGGAATGGCTACACCTTC CSARDWGGHGGNGYTF
- TRBJ2-4 14 - TRBV10-3 TGTGCCATCAGTGAGTCGTCTATATCTAACATTCAGTACTTC CAISESSISNIQYF
- TRBJ2-7 14 - TRBV6-1 TGTGCCAGCAGCCAGGTCTTGGAATCCTACGAGCAGTACTTC CASSQVLESYEQYF
few TRBJ2-1 17 - TRBV15 TGTGCCACCAGCAGAGTAACTAGGTCGGGCCCCTACAATGAGCAGTTCTTC CATSRVTRSGPYNEQFF
- TRBJ2-1 16 - TRBV30 TGTGCCCACTCAACGGGGCCACCCCGCTCCTACAATGAGCAGTTCTTC CAHSTGPPRSYNEQFF
many TRBJ2-1 12 - TRBV7-2 TGTGCCAGCAGTAGTCAGGGTTACGAGCAGTTCTTC CASSSQGYEQFF
- TRBJ2-1 13 - TRBV24-1 TGTGCCACCAGTAGACTGGACCACAATGAGCAGTTCTTC CATSRLDHNEQFF
- TRBJ2-7 17 TRBD2 TRBV11-3 TGTGCCAGCAGCCCGGGGGGGCTAGCGGGCGATACGGGGGAGCAGTACTTC CASSPGGLAGDTGEQYF
few TRBJ2-3 18 TRBD2 TRBV4-3 TGCGCCAGCAGCCAAGATCTGACTAGCGGGAGGCCCACAGATACGCAGTATTTT CASSQDLTSGRPTDTQYF
- TRBJ2-5 15 TRBD2 TRBV5-6 TGTGCCAGCAGCTTGGTGGGGAGCGGGGAAGAGACCCAGTACTTC CASSLVGSGEETQYF
- TRBJ2-4 16 - TRBV6-5 TGTGCCAGCAGTTACTCGGAGGGGAGTTGGGAAAACATTCAGTACTTC CASSYSEGSWENIQYF
few TRBJ2-1 16 TRBD2 TRBV4-3 TGCGCCAGCAGCCAAGGTCCAGCGGGAGGGTACAATGAGCAGTTCTTC CASSQGPAGGYNEQFF
few TRBJ2-1 16 TRBD2 TRBV7-6 TGTGCCAGCAGCTTGATAAAACTAGCGGGGGTTCCTGAGCAGTTCTTC CASSLIKLAGVPEQFF
few TRBJ2-1 15 TRBD2 TRBV7-2 TGTGCCAGCAGCACTAGCGGGACAACGTACAATGAGCAGTTCTTC CASSTSGTTYNEQFF
few TRBJ2-1 14 - TRBV20-1 TGCAGTGCTAGAGGACTAGGTTCCTACAATGAGCAGTTCTTC CSARGLGSYNEQFF
- TRBJ2-1 15 TRBD2 TRBV3-1 TGTGCCAGCAGCCCCGGACTAGCGGGAAACCATGAGCAGTTCTTC CASSPGLAGNHEQFF
few TRBJ1-1 12 - TRBV19 TGTGCCAGTAGATCAGGAGCCACTGAAGCTTTCTTT CASRSGATEAFF
few TRBJ1-1 14 - TRBV7-9 TGTGCCAGCAGCTTAGCGGGCCGTGACACTGAAGCTTTCTTT CASSLAGRDTEAFF
once TRBJ2-7 17 - TRBV6-5 TGTGCCAGCAGTCACCCCCCACAGCGCTACAAAAAGAACGAGCAGTACTTC CASSHPPQRYKKNEQYF
many TRBJ1-1 13 - TRBV4-1 TGCGCCAGCAGCCAAGATAGGAACACTGAAGCTTTCTTT CASSQDRNTEAFF
few TRBJ1-2 14 - TRBV12-3/TRBV12-4 TGTGCCAGCAGCCAAGGGGCACCGGGGTATGGCTACACCTTC CASSQGAPGYGYTF
- TRBJ1-3 17 - TRBV7-9 TGTGCCAGCAGCACATACGGACAGCCCATCTCTGGAAACACCATATATTTT CASSTYGQPISGNTIYF
- TRBJ2-7 14 - TRBV4-1 TGCGCCAGCAGCCAAGAATCGGTAGTCTACGAGCAGTACTTC CASSQESVVYEQYF
- TRBJ2-5 15 TRBD1 TRBV2 TGTGCCAGAGCCGGGACAGGGGAAAAGGGAGAGACCCAGTACTTC CARAGTGEKGETQYF
many TRBJ1-1 13 - TRBV3-1 TGTGCCAGCAGCCAGGGACGTAACACTGAAGCTTTCTTT CASSQGRNTEAFF
- TRBJ2-1 14 - TRBV14 TGTGCCAGCAGCCAAGATATGCTAGTAGGTGAGCAGTTCTTC CASSQDMLVGEQFF
few TRBJ2-7 16 TRBD1 TRBV4-3 TGCGCCAGCAGCCAAGATCGGGACAGGGAGGGGTACGAGCAGTACTTC CASSQDRDREGYEQYF
few TRBJ2-1 17 TRBD2 TRBV7-7 TGTGCTAGCAGCGCCCTGAGGGGTAGCGGGTTGGGGAATGAGCAGTTCTTC CASSALRGSGLGNEQFF
few TRBJ1-2 17 - TRBV5-1 TGCGCCAGCAGCTTGGCCCCCCGGAGCCGCATGAACTATGGCTACACCTTC CASSLAPRSRMNYGYTF
- TRBJ2-1 15 - TRBV19 TGTGCCAGTAGTATTGCCCATTTTTCCTACAATGAGCAGTTCTTC CASSIAHFSYNEQFF
few TRBJ2-7 15 TRBD1 TRBV11-2 TGTGCCAGCAGCTTAGAACAGGGGGGAACCTACGAGCAGTACTTC CASSLEQGGTYEQYF
- TRBJ1-2 17 - TRBV7-2 TGTGCCAGCAGCCAACGAAAAGCGCCGGACTTCGTCTATGGCTACACCTTC CASSQRKAPDFVYGYTF
medium-sized TRBJ2-3 18 - TRBV7-6 TGTGCCAGCAGCGTAACCCAAGAGGACAGCGCTAGCACAGATACGCAGTATTTT CASSVTQEDSASTDTQYF
few TRBJ2-1 14 - TRBV7-3 TGTGCCAGCAGCTCCAACGCTCAGGGGAGTGAGCAGTTCTTC CASSSNAQGSEQFF
few TRBJ2-3 15 - TRBV30 TGTGCCTGGACCGCCGAGGGAGTCCCCACAGATACGCAGTATTTT CAWTAEGVPTDTQYF
few TRBJ2-3 15 - TRBV7-9 TGTGCCAGCAGCTTAGCACAGGGCCGCACAGATACGCAGTATTTT CASSLAQGRTDTQYF
few TRBJ1-2 14 - TRBV11-2 TGTGCCAGCAGCTACCCCGGACAGAGCTATGGCTACACCTTC CASSYPGQSYGYTF
- TRBJ2-7 15 TRBD2 TRBV7-2 TGTGCCAGCAGCTCTGGGGCGGGGGGGCCCTACGAGCAGTACTTC CASSSGAGGPYEQYF
many TRBJ1-4 16 - TRBV7-9 TGTGCCAGCAGCCCATTTAGTTCCGACCTTAATGAAAAACTGTTTTTT CASSPFSSDLNEKLFF
few TRBJ1-1 15 - TRBV10-2 TGCGCCAGCAGTGAGTCGAGGGTGGGGATCACTGAAGCTTTCTTT CASSESRVGITEAFF
- TRBJ1-1 14 - TRBV20-1 TGCAGTGCTAGAGCTCCAGGGCGGAACACTGAAGCTTTCTTT CSARAPGRNTEAFF
many TRBJ2-3 16 - TRBV5-1 TGCGCCAGCAGCTTGGTACAGGGGACTCTCCCCGATACGCAGTATTTT CASSLVQGTLPDTQYF
few TRBJ2-3 14 - TRBV7-3 TGTGCCAGCAGCTCTCAGTCCGCCACAGATACGCAGTATTTT CASSSQSATDTQYF
once TRBJ2-2 13 - TRBV2 TGTGCCAGCAAAGGAACTCACCCCGGGGAGCTGTTTTTT CASKGTHPGELFF